The entry that follows covers one TCR beta chain sequence. V was clipped by 5 bases and J by 7 bases, with 21 bases between them. The germline CDR1 and CDR2 sequences are SGHAT and FQNNGV. This CDR3 has 15 amino acids. This record comes from a study of shared clonotypes between healthy human individuals. The data were produced by immunoSEQ multiplex PCR, yet TCRdb's version contains in-frame clones alone and is incomplete. This table has around 2.1 million clones, almost 96% appearing once. Specimen: naive CD4+ T cells sorted from blood. The subset denotes: CD45RA+ positively selected. The rearrangement uses TRBV11-2 and TRBJ2-7, with D possibly matching TRBD1 (6 bases). This clonotype was obtained from a man between 18 and 29 years old in good health. CDR3 DNA: TGTGCCAGCAGCGGCCGGACAGCAGCCAGCTGGGAGCAGTACTTC. This codes for CASSGRTAASWEQYF.